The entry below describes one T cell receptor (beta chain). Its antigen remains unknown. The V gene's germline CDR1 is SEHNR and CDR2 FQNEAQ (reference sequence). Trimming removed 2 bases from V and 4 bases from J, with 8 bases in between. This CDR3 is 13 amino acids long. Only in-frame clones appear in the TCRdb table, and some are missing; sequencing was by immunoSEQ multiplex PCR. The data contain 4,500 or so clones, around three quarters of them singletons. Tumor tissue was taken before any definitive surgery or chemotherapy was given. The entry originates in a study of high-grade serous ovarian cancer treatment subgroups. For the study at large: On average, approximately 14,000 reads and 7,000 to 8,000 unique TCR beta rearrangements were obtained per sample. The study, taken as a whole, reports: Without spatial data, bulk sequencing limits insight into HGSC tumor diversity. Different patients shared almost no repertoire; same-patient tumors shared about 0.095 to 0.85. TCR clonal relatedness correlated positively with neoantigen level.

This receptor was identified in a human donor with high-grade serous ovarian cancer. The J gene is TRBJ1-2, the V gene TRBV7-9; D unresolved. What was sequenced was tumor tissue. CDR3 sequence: CASSLSAGYGYTF. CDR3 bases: TGTGCCAGCAGCTTATCGGCAGGCTATGGCTACACCTTC.